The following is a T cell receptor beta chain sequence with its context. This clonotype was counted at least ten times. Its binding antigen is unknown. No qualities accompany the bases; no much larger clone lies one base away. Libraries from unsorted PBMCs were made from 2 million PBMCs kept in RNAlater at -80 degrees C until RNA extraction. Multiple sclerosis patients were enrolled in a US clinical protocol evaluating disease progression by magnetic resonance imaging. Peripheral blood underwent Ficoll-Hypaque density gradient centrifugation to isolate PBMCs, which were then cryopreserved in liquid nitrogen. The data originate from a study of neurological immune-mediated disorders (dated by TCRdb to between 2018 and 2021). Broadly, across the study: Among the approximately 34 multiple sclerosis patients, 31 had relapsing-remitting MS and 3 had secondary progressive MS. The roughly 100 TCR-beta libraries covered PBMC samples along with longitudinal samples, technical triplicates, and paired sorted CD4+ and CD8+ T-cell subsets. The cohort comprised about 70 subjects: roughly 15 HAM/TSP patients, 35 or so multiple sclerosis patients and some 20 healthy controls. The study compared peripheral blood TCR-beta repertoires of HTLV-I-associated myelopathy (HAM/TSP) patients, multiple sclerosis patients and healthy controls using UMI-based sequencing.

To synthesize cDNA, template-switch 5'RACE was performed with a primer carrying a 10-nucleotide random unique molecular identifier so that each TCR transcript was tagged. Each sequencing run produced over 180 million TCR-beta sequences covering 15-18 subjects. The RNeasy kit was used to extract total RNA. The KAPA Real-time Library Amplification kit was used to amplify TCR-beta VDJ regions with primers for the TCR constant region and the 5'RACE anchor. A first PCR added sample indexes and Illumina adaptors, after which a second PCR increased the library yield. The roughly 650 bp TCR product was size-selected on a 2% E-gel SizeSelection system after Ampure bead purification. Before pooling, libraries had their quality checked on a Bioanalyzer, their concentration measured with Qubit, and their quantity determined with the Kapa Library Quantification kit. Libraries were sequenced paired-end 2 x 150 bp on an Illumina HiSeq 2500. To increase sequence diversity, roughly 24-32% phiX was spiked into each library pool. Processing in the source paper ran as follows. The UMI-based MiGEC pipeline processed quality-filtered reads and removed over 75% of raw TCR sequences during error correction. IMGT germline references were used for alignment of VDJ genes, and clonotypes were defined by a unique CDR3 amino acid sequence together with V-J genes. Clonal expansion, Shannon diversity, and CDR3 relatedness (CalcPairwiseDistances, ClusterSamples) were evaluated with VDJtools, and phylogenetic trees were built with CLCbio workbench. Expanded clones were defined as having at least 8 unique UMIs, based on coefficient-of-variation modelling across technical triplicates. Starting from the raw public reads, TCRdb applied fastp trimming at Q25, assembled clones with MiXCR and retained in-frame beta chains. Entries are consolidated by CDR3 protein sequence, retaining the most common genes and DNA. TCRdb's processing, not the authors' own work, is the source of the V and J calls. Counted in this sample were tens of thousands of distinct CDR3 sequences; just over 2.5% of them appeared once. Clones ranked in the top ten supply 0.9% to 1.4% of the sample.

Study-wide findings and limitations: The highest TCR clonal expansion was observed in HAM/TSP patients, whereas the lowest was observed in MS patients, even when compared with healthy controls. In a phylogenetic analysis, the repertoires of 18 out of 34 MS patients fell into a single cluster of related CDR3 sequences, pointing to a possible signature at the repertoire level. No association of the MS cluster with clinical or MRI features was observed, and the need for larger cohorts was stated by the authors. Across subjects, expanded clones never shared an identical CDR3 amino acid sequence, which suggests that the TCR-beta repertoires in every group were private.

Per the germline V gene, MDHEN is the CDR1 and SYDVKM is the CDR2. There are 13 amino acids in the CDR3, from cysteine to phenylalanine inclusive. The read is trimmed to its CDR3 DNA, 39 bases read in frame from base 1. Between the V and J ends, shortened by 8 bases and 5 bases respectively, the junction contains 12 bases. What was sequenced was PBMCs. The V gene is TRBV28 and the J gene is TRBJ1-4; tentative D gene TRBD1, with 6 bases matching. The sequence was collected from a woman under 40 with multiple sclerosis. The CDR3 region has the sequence CASGPGGNEKLFF. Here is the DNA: TGTGCCAGCGGCCCTGGGGGCAATGAAAAACTGTTTTTT.